This is a list of T cell receptor beta chains from one sample in a study of patients and donors after allogeneic stem cell transplantation. One entry per CDR3 protein, called by TCRdb with MiXCR from the RT-PCR reads. Among some 880,000 distinct CDR3 sequences, more than 15% were seen once, and the ten largest hold roughly 6.4%. Sequenced material: blood, either unsorted or a sorted T cell fraction (not recorded which). These receptors originate from a human donor who was either an allogeneic HSCT recipient or a stem cell or donor lymphocyte infusion donor (not recorded which). It is not recorded whose cells these are; they may come from a transplant donor. The CDR3 runs from the conserved cysteine through the conserved F or W. Fields, in order: clone size, V gene, J gene, CDR3 protein. Some rows have no size entry. The others give once, few or many, or a class for an expanded clone.

clone size: few; V gene: TRBV7-9; J gene: TRBJ2-7; CDR3 protein: CASSSLDKGEYF
clone size: -; V gene: TRBV27; J gene: TRBJ2-2; CDR3 protein: CASTQSGAGTGELFF
clone size: -; V gene: TRBV7-9; J gene: TRBJ2-1; CDR3 protein: CASSLALTGERNEQFF
clone size: few; V gene: TRBV18; J gene: TRBJ1-1; CDR3 protein: CASSRDRGSLTEAFF
clone size: once; V gene: TRBV2; J gene: TRBJ1-1; CDR3 protein: CASSDRISRRTEAFF
clone size: -; V gene: TRBV2; J gene: TRBJ1-5; CDR3 protein: CASTTGLVGPQHF
clone size: few; V gene: TRBV4-2; J gene: TRBJ2-3; CDR3 protein: CASSQDGGLSTDTQYF
clone size: -; V gene: TRBV30; J gene: TRBJ2-1; CDR3 protein: CAWSVWGNEQFF
clone size: few; V gene: TRBV10-3; J gene: TRBJ2-2; CDR3 protein: CAISGRQGQSAGELFF
clone size: -; V gene: TRBV20-1; J gene: TRBJ2-3; CDR3 protein: CSARNGGSTDTQYF
clone size: -; V gene: TRBV18; J gene: TRBJ2-2; CDR3 protein: CASSPFYETGMTGELFF
clone size: -; V gene: TRBV12-3/TRBV12-4; J gene: TRBJ1-1; CDR3 protein: CASRVKMNTEVFF
clone size: many; V gene: TRBV20-1; J gene: TRBJ2-5; CDR3 protein: CSARDPGGLQETQYF
clone size: few; V gene: TRBV19; J gene: TRBJ1-2; CDR3 protein: CASSTSGVDYGYTF
clone size: few; V gene: TRBV7-8; J gene: TRBJ2-7; CDR3 protein: CASSSHPGTGPYEQYF
clone size: many; V gene: TRBV12-3/TRBV12-4; J gene: TRBJ2-2; CDR3 protein: CASSPTGGVWELFF
clone size: -; V gene: TRBV7-9; J gene: TRBJ2-1; CDR3 protein: CASRGGTQYNEQFF
clone size: -; V gene: TRBV20-1; J gene: TRBJ2-7; CDR3 protein: CSVAGPSGDFEQYF
clone size: few; V gene: TRBV12-3/TRBV12-4; J gene: TRBJ1-2; CDR3 protein: CASSPPVQGRYYGYTF
clone size: -; V gene: TRBV29-1; J gene: TRBJ1-6; CDR3 protein: CSVAWGNSPLHF
clone size: few; V gene: TRBV9; J gene: TRBJ1-2; CDR3 protein: CASSAGTGLNYGYTF
clone size: -; V gene: TRBV11-1; J gene: TRBJ1-6; CDR3 protein: CASSRGQGANSYNSPLHF
clone size: few; V gene: TRBV19; J gene: TRBJ2-7; CDR3 protein: CASGTGVYEQYF
clone size: -; V gene: TRBV6-5; J gene: TRBJ1-1; CDR3 protein: CASSSSWGSGRAFF
clone size: -; V gene: TRBV3-1; J gene: TRBJ2-3; CDR3 protein: CASSHLAGAPLTDTQYF
clone size: few; V gene: TRBV4-2; J gene: TRBJ1-2; CDR3 protein: CASSQEGGQGLNYGYTF
clone size: -; V gene: TRBV12-5; J gene: TRBJ2-1; CDR3 protein: CASGLAGGFHPSRNEQFF
clone size: -; V gene: TRBV9; J gene: TRBJ2-2; CDR3 protein: CASSVVAGPTGELFF
clone size: few; V gene: TRBV6-2/TRBV6-3; J gene: TRBJ1-1; CDR3 protein: CASSYSIAGISEAFF
clone size: -; V gene: TRBV10-3; J gene: TRBJ2-7; CDR3 protein: CAISDPRTSGRMYEQYF
clone size: few; V gene: TRBV11-2; J gene: TRBJ2-7; CDR3 protein: CASGQAGGSYEQYF
clone size: few; V gene: TRBV7-3; J gene: TRBJ1-1; CDR3 protein: CASSPRPRDRQNTEAFF
clone size: -; V gene: TRBV4-3; J gene: TRBJ2-7; CDR3 protein: CASSRHPPGQGSYEQYF
clone size: few; V gene: TRBV5-1; J gene: TRBJ2-7; CDR3 protein: CASSSQGRGSYEQYF
clone size: -; V gene: TRBV5-1; J gene: TRBJ1-1; CDR3 protein: CASSLETVNTEAFF
clone size: few; V gene: TRBV18; J gene: TRBJ2-7; CDR3 protein: CASSPPGTALYEQYF
clone size: -; V gene: TRBV10-3; J gene: TRBJ2-1; CDR3 protein: CAISAGSGKITNEQFF
clone size: -; V gene: TRBV29-1; J gene: TRBJ2-7; CDR3 protein: CSVEITGKSSEQYF
clone size: -; V gene: TRBV4-2; J gene: TRBJ1-2; CDR3 protein: CASSQDWEPRSYGYTF
clone size: -; V gene: TRBV6-1; J gene: TRBJ2-2; CDR3 protein: CASSEAEYDDTGELFF
clone size: -; V gene: TRBV24-1; J gene: TRBJ1-2; CDR3 protein: CATSDPGRAYGYTF
clone size: once; V gene: TRBV20-1; J gene: TRBJ2-4; CDR3 protein: CSAQGAGSAKNIQYF
clone size: many; V gene: TRBV5-1; J gene: TRBJ1-1; CDR3 protein: CASSLEWGNTEAFF
clone size: few; V gene: TRBV7-2; J gene: TRBJ2-3; CDR3 protein: CASSLTAGDTQYF
clone size: -; V gene: TRBV12-5; J gene: TRBJ2-1; CDR3 protein: CASGLPSLAFHEQFF
clone size: few; V gene: TRBV20-1; J gene: TRBJ2-7; CDR3 protein: CSARDWRGRGGLEQYF
clone size: few; V gene: TRBV5-1; J gene: TRBJ1-2; CDR3 protein: CASSRGPLDGYTF
clone size: few; V gene: TRBV20-1; J gene: TRBJ2-1; CDR3 protein: CSARDLADSYNEQFF
clone size: few; V gene: TRBV14; J gene: TRBJ1-1; CDR3 protein: CASSPYAGANTEAFF
clone size: few; V gene: TRBV14; J gene: TRBJ2-1; CDR3 protein: CASSQVSVYNEQFF